A selection of T cell receptor beta chains follows, all from one sample in a study of blood T cell repertoires in COVID-19. Some clones are missing from TCRdb's copy, which holds only in-frame ones; the method was immunoSEQ multiplex PCR. The table records some 50,000 clones, around 86% of them present only once. Sequenced material: peripheral blood. All receptors derive from a man aged 45-65 years with active COVID-19. Both conserved end residues are part of each CDR3. Each record gives: V gene, J gene, D gene, CDR3 length, clone size, CDR3 protein, CDR3 DNA. The D gene is left open where the match is weak. Where a row states a size, it is once, few, many or the class of an expanded clone; other rows omit it.

TRBV28	TRBJ2-1	TRBD2	14	-	CASSLYREGSEQFF	TGTGCCAGCAGTTTATACCGGGAGGGGAGTGAGCAGTTCTTC
TRBV5-5	TRBJ2-1	-	15	-	CASSLGAGPYNEQFF	TGTGCCAGCAGCTTGGGAGCAGGGCCATACAATGAGCAGTTCTTC
TRBV24-1	TRBJ2-2	TRBD1	14	-	CATSDWDRPGELFF	TGTGCCACCAGTGACTGGGACAGGCCCGGGGAGCTGTTTTTT
TRBV19	TRBJ2-2	TRBD1	13	once	CASSTGRTGELFF	TGTGCCAGTTCGACAGGGAGAACCGGGGAGCTGTTTTTT
TRBV7-9	TRBJ2-5	-	15	once	CASSLGSSSRETQYF	TGTGCCAGCAGCTTAGGATCGTCTAGCCGGGAGACCCAGTACTTC
TRBV28	TRBJ1-4	-	13	-	CASKGDMGEKLFF	TGTGCCAGCAAGGGGGACATGGGTGAAAAACTGTTTTTT
TRBV5-6	TRBJ2-7	-	13	-	CASSGIGLTEQYF	TGTGCCAGCAGCGGTATCGGACTAACCGAGCAGTACTTC
TRBV7-9	TRBJ2-3	TRBD2	18	-	CASSPALSGEASTDTQYF	TGTGCCAGCAGCCCAGCCTTGAGCGGGGAGGCAAGCACAGATACGCAGTATTTT
TRBV23-1	TRBJ2-2	-	14	-	CASSQSWGAGELFF	TGCGCCAGCAGTCAATCCTGGGGGGCCGGGGAGCTGTTTTTT
TRBV4-2	TRBJ2-7	-	17	-	CASSQEEAELGTYEQYF	TGTGCCAGCAGCCAAGAGGAGGCGGAACTCGGAACCTACGAGCAGTACTTC
TRBV27	TRBJ2-7	TRBD2	17	-	CASMPLTLGGGIYEQYF	TGTGCCAGCATGCCCCTGACGTTAGGCGGGGGGATCTACGAGCAGTACTTC
TRBV19	TRBJ1-2	TRBD1	17	once	CASSTEGHRDSVYGYTF	TGTGCCAGTAGTACAGAAGGCCACCGGGACAGCGTCTATGGCTACACCTTC
TRBV7-3	TRBJ2-3	TRBD2	16	-	CASSLTPSGGRDTQYF	TGTGCCAGCAGCTTAACTCCTAGCGGGGGCCGGGATACGCAGTATTTT
TRBV18	TRBJ2-1	TRBD2	17	-	CASSPPGLADPYNEQFF	TGTGCCAGCTCACCCCCGGGACTAGCGGACCCATACAATGAGCAGTTCTTC
TRBV15	TRBJ2-3	TRBD2	16	-	CATSRSGGAGEDTQYF	TGTGCCACCAGCAGGAGCGGGGGGGCAGGTGAAGATACGCAGTATTTT
TRBV6-5	TRBJ1-6	TRBD1	14	-	CASSYKGTVPRLHF	TGTGCCAGCAGTTACAAAGGGACAGTCCCACGCCTCCACTTT
TRBV2	TRBJ1-6	TRBD1	15	-	CASRTGQTSDSPLHF	TGTGCCAGTCGAACGGGACAGACGTCGGATTCACCCCTCCACTTT
TRBV6-4	TRBJ2-7	TRBD1	13	-	CASSGGDRFRWYF	TGTGCCAGCAGTGGGGGGGACAGGTTTAGATGGTACTTC
TRBV7-2	TRBJ2-1	-	13	-	CASSLEIEDRRFF	TGTGCCAGCAGCTTAGAAATCGAGGACAGACGGTTCTTC
TRBV4-3	TRBJ1-2	TRBD1	15	-	CASSHAGTGGVGYTF	TGCGCCAGCAGCCACGCCGGGACAGGGGGCGTCGGCTACACCTTC
TRBV4-3	TRBJ2-1	TRBD1	15	once	CASSQGDTGGNEQFF	TGCGCCAGCAGCCAAGGGGACACAGGGGGCAATGAGCAGTTCTTC
TRBV7-2	TRBJ2-7	TRBD2	13	-	CASRLAGGPEQYF	TGTGCCAGCAGACTAGCGGGGGGCCCCGAGCAGTACTTC
TRBV19	TRBJ1-2	-	14	-	CASSAQDRILRLTF	TGTGCCAGTAGCGCACAAGACAGGATCCTAAGGCTCACCTTC
TRBV28	TRBJ1-1	-	13	-	CASSFGGNTEAFF	TGTGCCAGCAGTTTCGGGGGGAACACTGAAGCTTTCTTT
TRBV19	TRBJ2-1	TRBD2	15	once	CASSPVGRPPNEQFF	TGTGCCAGTAGTCCGGTCGGGAGGCCCCCCAATGAGCAGTTCTTC
TRBV2	TRBJ1-2	-	12	-	CASSERVRAVDF	TGTGCCAGCAGTGAGAGGGTCCGGGCTGTGGACTTC
TRBV28	TRBJ1-2	-	12	-	CASRGQLHGYTF	TGTGCCAGCCGTGGACAGTTACATGGCTACACCTTC
TRBV7-6	TRBJ2-5	-	13	-	CASSLGGGKTQYF	TGTGCCAGCAGCTTGGGTGGGGGGAAGACCCAGTACTTC
TRBV7-2	TRBJ2-2	-	15	-	CASSSRARGTGELFF	TGTGCCAGCAGCTCAAGAGCTAGGGGGACCGGGGAGCTGTTTTTT
TRBV3-1/TRBV3-2	TRBJ1-2	TRBD1	15	-	CASSPRDRGSYGYTF	TGTGCCAGCAGCCCCCGGGACAGGGGCTCCTATGGCTACACCTTC
TRBV11-3	TRBJ2-3	-	17	-	CASSRSKVADSTDTQYF	TGTGCCAGCAGCCGATCGAAAGTAGCGGATAGCACAGATACGCAGTATTTT
TRBV18	TRBJ2-7	-	14	-	CASSLQAGAYEQYF	TGTGCCAGCTCACTGCAGGCAGGGGCCTACGAGCAGTACTTC
TRBV27	TRBJ1-4	-	16	-	CASSLRGVTTNEKLFF	TGTGCCAGCAGTTTGCGGGGCGTCACAACTAATGAAAAACTGTTTTTT
TRBV6-6	TRBJ1-1	-	16	-	CASHLGGFGMNTEAFF	TGTGCCTCCCACCTCGGGGGGTTCGGCATGAACACTGAAGCTTTCTTT
TRBV9	TRBJ2-7	-	15	-	CASSVERGEGYEQYF	TGTGCCAGCAGCGTAGAACGGGGTGAAGGCTACGAGCAGTACTTC
TRBV14	TRBJ1-3	TRBD1	21	once	CASTLPRQGPRLDASWDTIYF	TGTGCCAGCACCCTACCTAGACAGGGGCCAAGGCTCGATGCGTCTTGGGACACCATATATTTT
TRBV4-3	TRBJ2-2	-	15	-	CASSQGTRGTGELFF	TGCGCCAGCAGCCAAGGGACTCGGGGTACCGGGGAGCTGTTTTTT